This TCR beta chain was identified in a study of shared clonotypes between healthy human individuals. Across the whole study: Ranging from 18 to 49 in age, donors were a couple of women and a few men. General study points: Non-shared clonotypes had lower generation probabilities than clonotypes shared by all four sorted-subset donors.

Worth noting for this clone: Its specificity is unknown.

V lost 4 bases and J 2 bases, leaving 11 bases between the germline ends. This CDR3 has 14 residues. Germline V CDR1 and CDR2: SEHNR, FQNEAQ (reference sequence). Measured with immunoSEQ multiplex PCR; TCRdb has only the in-frame clones, and not every one. The sample holds some 580,000 clones, about 97% seen once. The V gene is TRBV7-9, the J gene TRBJ1-2, with a tentative D call TRBD1 (6 bases). The sequencing sample was made of naive CD4+ T cells sorted from blood. Subset specified: CD45RA+ positively selected. The sequence was collected from a woman in her 30s in good health. CDR3 in amino acids: CASSSTTGNYGYTF. The CDR3 DNA follows: TGTGCCAGCAGCTCAACGACAGGAAACTATGGCTACACCTTC.